The 27 T cell receptor beta chains reported below all come from one sample, sequenced in a study of T cells in women clearing cervical HPV infection. Method: immunoSEQ multiplex PCR; TCRdb's copy keeps in-frame clones and lacks some. The sample data list about 19,000 clones. The sequencing input was blood buffy coat. These receptors originate from a woman between 18 and 70 years old with a cervical HPV16 infection that either progressed to CIN3+ or cleared (not recorded which).

Frequency places this clone as medium-sized. From the germline J gene comes the end of the CDR3, since the read stops 3 residues before it. This sequence joins TRBV29-1 and TRBJ2-3, with 7 bases fitting TRBD2. V was clipped by 2 bases and J by 0 bases; unmatched bases: 5. CDR1 is SQVTM and CDR2 is ANQGSEA in the germline V gene. The CDR3 contains 15 residues. CDR3 residues: CSVEFGGSSTDTQYF. The CDR3 DNA, read in part, is TGCAGCGTTGAATTCGGGGGGAGTAGCACAGATACG.

On this clone: The read ends 3 residues early relative to the CDR3; the germline J gene fills the gap. The genes are TRBV7-9 and TRBJ1-2; 9 bases align to TRBD1. V shed 1 base, J shed 4 bases, and the junction held 4 bases outside the gene matches. The CDR3 length is 15 residues. CDR1 and CDR2 (germline): SEHNR, FQNEAQ (reference sequence). CDR3 protein: CASSLVGTGPYGYTF. The sequenced CDR3 bases are TGTGCCAGCAGCTTAGTAGGGACAGGGCCCTATGGC.

With regard to this clone: With the read ending 3 residues before the CDR3 end, the germline J gene is used to fill in that end. This chain links TRBV5-1 with TRBJ2-1, with 9 bases matching TRBD2. Germline values: CDR1 SGHRS, CDR2 YFSETQ. Losses at the gene ends were 1 base for V and 9 bases for J; bases not matched to a gene: 11. The CDR3 is made up of 16 amino acids. The CDR3 region is CASSLNAGGPPGEQFF. The sequenced part of the CDR3 DNA is TGCGCCAGCAGCTTGAATGCGGGGGGGCCCCCGGGTGAG.

Note on this clone: The CDR3 goes on 3 residues after the read ends, and that part is filled in from the germline J gene. The rearrangement uses TRBV18 and TRBJ1-1; possibly TRBD1 for D (6 bases). Germline loops: CDR1 KGHSH, CDR2 LQKENI. The CDR3 consists of 15 residues. The CDR3 reads CASSHRDPPGETAFF. The CDR3 DNA, read in part, is TGTGCCAGCTCGCATAGGGACCCCCCAGGGGAGACC.

Details on this clone: The CDR3 end is not reached by the read, which stops 3 residues before it; the germline J gene fills it in. The V call is TRBV6-1, the J call TRBJ1-6; tentatively, D is TRBD1 (5 bases). Per germline, CDR1 MNHNS and CDR2 SASEGT. The CDR3 covers 13 residues. Trimming removed 2 bases from V and 11 bases from J, with 10 bases in between. The CDR3 sequence is CASSETPRAPLHF. The CDR3 DNA, read in part, is TGTGCCAGCAGTGAAACTCCCAGGGCACCC.

Regarding this clone: The CDR3 extends 3 residues past the end of the read, so its final part is completed from the germline J gene. The V and J genes are TRBV7-6 and TRBJ2-4; D uncertain. Germline loops: CDR1 SGHVS, CDR2 FNYEAQ. The CDR3 has 13 residues. CDR3 DNA, as far as it was read: TGTGCCAGCACCCTAGATAGCAGCTATGGT. This codes for CASTLDSSYG. The CDR3 as a whole reads CASTLDSSYGQYF.

With respect to this clone: The CDR3 end falls 3 residues outside the read, so it is completed with the germline J gene. The chain carries TRBV30 and TRBJ2-3; possibly TRBD1 or TRBD2 for D (5 bases each). The germline CDR1 and CDR2 sequences are GTSNPN and SVGIG (reference sequence). This CDR3 is built from 11 residues. The CDR3 region is CAWSQGETQYF. Partial CDR3 DNA: TGTGCCTGGTCCCAAGGGGAGACG.

On this clone: The sequence runs out 3 residues before the end of the CDR3; the remainder is reconstructed from the germline J gene. V usage is TRBV19 and J usage is TRBJ2-3; no clear D gene. The germline gives CDR1 LNHDA, CDR2 SQIVND (reference sequence). The CDR3 runs 14 residues. The V end was cut by 0 bases, the J end by 6 bases, with 10 bases between. Here the CDR3 reads CASSIDTSLDTQYF. The CDR3 bases that were read are TGTGCCAGTAGTATAGATACTTCTTTGGATACG. Full variable domain (rest looked up from reference TRBV19 and TRBJ2-3): DGGITQSPKYLFRKEGQNVTLSCEQNLNHDAMYWYRQDPGQGLRLIYYSQIVNDFQKGDIAEGYSVSREKKESFPLTVTSAQKNPTAFYLCASSIDTSLDTQYFGPGTRLTVL.

On this clone: The CDR3 is cut off 3 residues early in the read; its end comes from the germline J gene. V gene TRBV5-1 combines with J gene TRBJ1-4; the match to TRBD1 covers 8 bases. The germline V gene encodes CDR1 SGHRS and CDR2 YFSETQ. The V segment lost 4 bases and the J segment 7 bases; nucleotides outside the gene matches: 9. The CDR3 loop spans 15 amino acids. The CDR3 DNA, read in part, is TGCGCCAGCAGCCGAACGGGACAGGATGGTGAAAAA. Translating it yields CASSRTGQDGEK. The whole CDR3 reads CASSRTGQDGEKLFF.

To note about this clone: Read sequence stops 3 residues before the CDR3 end, and the germline J gene provides the missing end. The chain has TRBV7-2 and TRBJ2-2; D is uncertain. CDR1 is SGHTA and CDR2 is FQGNSA in the germline V gene. The CDR3 extends over 14 amino acids. The V end lost 5 bases, the J end lost 1 base, and 8 bases lay between the germline ends. The CDR3 sequence: CASSPQMNTGELFF. Incomplete CDR3 DNA: TGTGCCAGCAGCCCACAGATGAACACCGGGGAG. Full variable domain (missing parts from reference TRBV7-2 and TRBJ2-2): GAGVSQSPSNKVTEKGKDVELRCDPISGHTALYWYRQSLGQGLEFLIYFQGNSAPDKSGLPSDRFSAERTGGSVSTLTIQRTQQEDSAVYLCASSPQMNTGELFFGEGSRLTVL.

Points on this clone: The CDR3 end falls 3 residues outside the read, so it is completed with the germline J gene. The chain uses TRBV28 and TRBJ2-3, with 11 bases matching TRBD2. The CDR3 loop spans 16 amino acids. After removal of 4 bases from V and 4 bases from J, the junction contained 7 bases not matched to a gene. Germline V gives CDR1 MDHEN, CDR2 SYDVKM. Here the CDR3 reads CASSSTSGVSPDTQYF. CDR3 DNA, as far as it was read: TGTGCCAGCAGTTCGACTAGCGGGGTCAGCCCAGATACG.

Notes on this clone: The sequence runs out 3 residues before the end of the CDR3; the remainder is reconstructed from the germline J gene. The gene calls are TRBV7-9 and TRBJ2-3; 9 nucleotides match TRBD1. Germline assignment: CDR1 SEHNR and CDR2 FQNEAQ (reference sequence). The CDR3 sequence is 15 residues long. CDR3: CASSPIGQGNQPQYF. The covered CDR3 bases are TGTGCCAGCAGCCCGATCGGACAGGGGAATCAGCCG.

As regards this clone: The CDR3 is cut off 3 residues early in the read; its end comes from the germline J gene. The rearrangement links TRBV20-1 to TRBJ2-3; TRBD1 might be the D (5 bases). CDR1 is DFQATT, CDR2 SNEGSKA, per germline (reference sequence). The CDR3 runs 14 residues. The sequenced part of the CDR3 DNA is TGCAGTGCTAGGGCAGGGTTCAATTTAGAGACG. Protein sequence: CSARAGFNLET. The full CDR3 reads CSARAGFNLETQYF.

The CDR3 loop is CASARQRSTDTQYF. CDR3 bases read: TGTGCCAGCGCTAGACAGCGTAGCACAGATACG. This chain connects TRBV2 to TRBJ2-3; possibly TRBD1 for D (5 bases). The read falls 3 residues short of the CDR3 end, and the missing part is taken from the germline J gene. The CDR3 runs 14 residues. Trimming removed 8 bases from V and 0 bases from J, with 12 bases in between. Germline CDR1 SNHLY, CDR2 FYNNEI.

Remarks on this clone: The read gets to within 3 residues of the CDR3 end, and the germline J gene fills in the rest. The chain is built from TRBV7-9 and TRBJ2-2; weak D call: TRBD2 (5 bases). Germline V gene sequence: CDR1 SEHNR, CDR2 FQNEAQ (reference sequence). This CDR3 spans 14 amino acids. The ends were cut back, 5 bases at V and 0 bases at J, with 7 bases in the middle. The CDR3 bases that were read are TGTGCCAGCAGCGCGGGTCCGAACACCGGGGAG. Residues: CASSAGPNTGE. The whole CDR3 sequence reads CASSAGPNTGELFF.

A note on this clone: The read ends 3 residues early relative to the CDR3; the germline J gene fills the gap. V usage is TRBV9 and J usage is TRBJ2-5; tentative D call: TRBD1 (6 bases). V lost 4 bases and J lost 1, with 14 bases in between. CDR3 size: 15 residues. The V gene's germline CDR1 is SGDLS and CDR2 YYNGEE. The DNA read from the CDR3 is TGTGCCAGCAGCCGTAGGTGGGACACCCAAGAGACC. This codes for CASSRRWDTQET. The CDR3 in its entirety is CASSRRWDTQETQYF.

On this clone itself: The read terminates 3 residues ahead of where the CDR3 ends, so the germline J gene completes it. This chain joins TRBV20-1 and TRBJ2-3; TRBD1 agrees at 7 bases. The ends lost 0 bases at V and 8 bases at J; junction bases unmatched: 14. Germline CDR1 DFQATT, CDR2 SNEGSKA (reference sequence). The CDR3 is made up of 16 amino acids. The covered CDR3 bases are TGCAGTGCTAGAGATTTGGGCAGGGGGAGCGTTTTTACG. Amino acids: CSARDLGRGSVFT. The full CDR3 reads CSARDLGRGSVFTQYF.

As regards this clone: Read data end 3 residues before the CDR3 end; the end is taken from the germline J gene. The V and J genes are TRBV18 and TRBJ1-2; no firm D call. Per the germline V gene, CDR1 is KGHSH and CDR2 is LQKENI. This CDR3 spans 14 amino acids. Trimming stripped 3 bases from V and 4 bases from J, with 12 bases between. The CDR3 spells CASSPPTESYGYTF. The part of the CDR3 DNA that was read is TGTGCCAGCTCACCGCCCACAGAGTCCTATGGC.

As regards this clone: The read terminates 3 residues before the CDR3 end, so the remaining end is supplied by the germline J gene. The genes are TRBV7-2 and TRBJ1-2; weak D call: TRBD1 (5 bases). CDR1 and CDR2 (germline): SGHTA, FQGNSA. The CDR3 extends over 13 amino acids. The DNA read from the CDR3 is TGTGCCAGCAGCTTGGACAATACCTACGAC. This gives the protein CASSLDNTYD. The full CDR3 protein is CASSLDNTYDYTF.

Comments on this clone: The read is 3 residues too short to cover the CDR3 end, so that end is filled in from the germline J gene. The chain combines TRBV5-1 with TRBJ2-1; the match to TRBD2 covers 16 bases. The CDR3 covers 18 residues. The J segment lost 7 bases and the V segment lost 4 bases, leaving 11 bases of the junction unmatched. Per germline, CDR1 SGHRS and CDR2 YFSETQ. CDR3 DNA (partial): TGCGCCAGCAGCCCCGGGACTAGCGGGGGGGCTCACGGGAATGAG. It codes for CASSPGTSGGAHGNE. The entire CDR3 protein is CASSPGTSGGAHGNEQFF.

In regard to this clone: The CDR3 goes on 3 residues after the read ends, and that part is filled in from the germline J gene. The chain combines TRBV5-6 with TRBJ1-5; D unclear. Germline CDR1 and CDR2: SGHDT and YYEEEE. The V and J ends lost 2 bases and 4 bases respectively, with 7 bases between them. The CDR3 has 13 amino acids. CDR3 amino acids: CASSFQGNQPQHF. The DNA read from the CDR3 is TGTGCCAGCAGCTTTCAAGGGAATCAGCCC.

As for this clone: The read stops 3 residues short of the end of the CDR3; the missing end is completed from the germline J gene. The chain links TRBV4-1 to TRBJ2-5, with 10 bases lining up with TRBD2. Trimming at V came to 1 base and at J to 0 bases, leaving 2 bases not matched to a gene. CDR3 length equals 16 residues. Looked up from germline, CDR1 is MGHRA and CDR2 is YSYEKL. The CDR3 region is CASSQGTSGYQETQYF. Partial CDR3 DNA: TGCGCCAGCAGCCAAGGGACTAGCGGTTACCAAGAGACC.

As for this clone: Coverage ceases 3 residues before the CDR3 finishes, and the germline J gene fills in the end. The gene calls are TRBV3-1 (or the pseudogene TRBV3-2) and TRBJ2-7; maybe TRBD1 (5 bases). The germline V and J ends were trimmed by 4 bases and 2 bases, with 15 bases remaining between them. Germline lookup yields CDR1 LGHDT and CDR2 YNNKEL (reference sequence). This CDR3 spans 15 amino acids. The CDR3 bases that were read are TGTGCCAGCAGCCCGACAGCACCCACTCCCTACGAG. The encoded protein is CASSPTAPTPYE. The entire CDR3 reads CASSPTAPTPYEQYF.

As regards this clone: Sequencing ends 3 residues short of the CDR3 end; the germline J gene provides the rest. The chain employs TRBV7-9 and TRBJ1-2, with D tentatively TRBD1 (5 bases). This CDR3 comprises 11 residues. The germline V gene encodes CDR1 SEHNR and CDR2 FQNEAQ (reference sequence). V gave up 3 bases and J gave up 7 bases, with 6 bases separating them. CDR3 DNA, as far as it was read: TGTGCCAGCAGCTTGGGGGGTGGC. Translated: CASSLGGG. The full CDR3 protein is CASSLGGGYTF.

In the case of this clone: The CDR3 is cut off 3 residues early in the read; its end comes from the germline J gene. This sequence joins TRBV19 and TRBJ2-1; 8 bases map to TRBD2. CDR3 size: 15 residues. Germline CDR1 and CDR2: LNHDA and SQIVND (reference sequence). The V segment lost 5 bases and the J segment 8 bases; nucleotides outside the gene matches: 11. The part of the CDR3 DNA that was read is TGTGCCAGTAGTGATCCCCGACTAGCGTTCTATGAG. It codes for CASSDPRLAFYE. The entire CDR3 sequence reads CASSDPRLAFYEQFF.

The CDR3 loop reads CATGGGMYTQYF. The sequenced part of the CDR3 DNA is TGTGCCACGGGCGGGGGAATGTATACG. The chain employs TRBV6-2 or TRBV6-3 and TRBJ2-3; 7 bases agree with TRBD2. Sequencing ends 3 residues short of the CDR3 end; the germline J gene provides the rest. The CDR3 runs 12 residues. Germline trimming cut 10 bases from V and 7 bases from J; bases unmatched to any gene: 8. In germline, CDR1 is MNHEY, CDR2 SVGEGT.

Concerning this clone itself: Sequencing ends 3 residues short of the CDR3 end; the germline J gene provides the rest. This chain uses TRBV29-1 with TRBJ2-5; TRBD1 is a possible D gene (5 bases). V lost 3 bases and J lost 5, with 13 bases in between. CDR1 is SQVTM, CDR2 ANQGSEA, per germline. This CDR3 has 13 amino acids. The CDR3 here is CSVDKGPGETQYF. The CDR3 bases that were read are TGCAGCGTTGATAAGGGGCCAGGGGAGACC.